This TCR beta chain was captured in a study of Graves' ophthalmopathy and Graves' hyperthyroidism. In its sample, this clonotype was seen many times. Trimming shortened V by 5 bases and J by 0 bases, and 10 bases separated the two germline ends. This CDR3 has 14 amino acids. Germline V lookup: CDR1 SNHLY, CDR2 FYNNEI. RNA transcripts were the source from which TCR beta CDR3 regions were amplified. HTBI-primed RT-PCR formed the first round, and a multiplex PCR formed the second. TCRdb itself ran the multiplex PCR reads through MiXCR, one entry per CDR3 protein. The repertoire consists of fewer than 350,000 distinct CDR3 sequences, with roughly 15% occurring once and the leading ten covering roughly an eighth.

Sample: peripheral blood. The TCR comes from an adult man with Graves' ophthalmopathy. The chain uses TRBV2 and TRBJ1-2, with D perhaps matching TRBD1 (6 bases). The CDR3 protein is CASSYRVANYGYTF. DNA for the CDR3: TGTGCCAGCAGTTACAGGGTAGCTAACTATGGCTACACCTTC.